This TCR beta chain was identified during a study of molecular identifiers for immune sequencing clone quantification. Sorted naive CD8 T cells, 20,000 to 1,000,000, were sequenced from 10%, 30% or 50% RNA. A CD8+CD4-CCR7+CD45RA+ phenotype served as the sorting definition for naive CD8 T cells. J gave up 1 base and V 3 bases, and 7 bases lay outside the gene matches. CDR1 and CDR2 (germline): SGDLS, YYNGEE. This CDR3 is 16 amino acids long. Both previously described methods and listed TCR primers were employed to make bulk TCR libraries. One entry per CDR3 protein, called by TCRdb with MiXCR from the PCR reads. The sample carries hundreds of thousands of distinct CDR3 sequences, less than 20% recorded once.

The origin of this receptor is a human donor in good health. Some libraries in this study had Jurkat cell RNA spiked in. Material for sequencing was naive CD8+ T cells from blood, with Jurkat cell RNA spiked in. Subset described: FACS-sorted CD8+CD4-CCR7+CD45RA+ naive T cells. The chain joins TRBV9 to TRBJ1-1; TRBD1 matches at 9 bases. The CDR3 sequence: CASSGRQGERNTEAFF. The CDR3 DNA reads as TGTGCCAGCAGCGGTAGACAGGGGGAGCGGAACACTGAAGCTTTCTTT.